Sequencing of this TCR beta chain was carried out in a study of control samples from healthy donors and cancer patients. The data were produced by immunoSEQ multiplex PCR, yet TCRdb's version contains in-frame clones alone and is incomplete. There are fewer than 200,000 clones in the sample; about 93% occur only once, and roughly 4.3% lies in the top ten. Germline-derived CDR1 and CDR2 are SGHNT and YYREEE (reference sequence). Unmatched junction bases numbered 5, after V lost 0 bases and J lost 5 bases. The CDR3 is 15 amino acids. The receptor's source is an older woman in good health. The J gene is TRBJ2-1, the V gene TRBV5-4; 7 bases line up with TRBD2. The material sequenced was blood. The CDR3 is CASSLGLAANNEQFF. CDR3 bases: TGTGCCAGCAGCTTGGGACTAGCAGCAAACAATGAGCAGTTCTTC. The full variable domain, with the rest looked up from reference TRBV5-4 and TRBJ2-1, is ETGVTQSPTHLIKTRGQQVTLRCSSQSGHNTVSWYQQALGQGPQFIFQYYREEENGRGNFPPRFSGLQFPNYSSELNVNALELDDSALYLCASSLGLAANNEQFFGPGTRLTVL.